The 14 T cell receptor beta chains listed next were all sequenced from one sample in a study of T cells after yellow fever vaccination. TCRdb ran MiXCR on the 5' RACE reads and lists one entry per CDR3 protein. This table has hundreds of thousands of distinct CDR3 sequences, 8.7% appearing once. The source material was PBMCs, sampled on the day of the first yellow fever vaccination. These TCRs come from a man between 18 and 35 years old who received the YFV17D yellow fever vaccine.

The V call is TRBV27, the J call TRBJ2-1, with 8 bases lining up with TRBD2. Per germline, CDR1 MNHEY and CDR2 SMNVEV (reference sequence). V lost 5 bases, J lost 6 bases, and 12 bases stayed unmatched. The CDR3 runs to 16 residues. The CDR3 loop is CASSLTASGGSNEQFF. The CDR3, as DNA: TGTGCCAGCAGTCTCACTGCCAGCGGGGGAAGCAATGAGCAGTTCTTC.

This clonotype was seen ten or more times. The gene calls are TRBV5-1 and TRBJ2-3, with 8 bases identical to TRBD2. Germline V gene data show CDR1 as SGHRS and CDR2 as YFSETQ. Losses at the gene ends were 4 bases for V and 5 bases for J; bases not matched to a gene: 6. The CDR3 covers 14 residues. The CDR3 DNA sequence: TGCGCCAGCAGCCGGACTAGCAGGATAGATACGCAGTATTTT. Amino acids: CASSRTSRIDTQYF.

This clonotype turned up a few times. The chain carries TRBV12-3 or TRBV12-4 and TRBJ1-4; D may be TRBD1 (6 bases). V was cut by 1 base and J by 6 bases, with 9 bases left in between. This CDR3 spans 14 amino acids. CDR3 nucleotides: TGTGCCAGCAGTTTAGGAGGGGGATATGAAAAACTGTTTTTT. This codes for CASSLGGGYEKLFF.

This clonotype was detected a few times. V usage is TRBV5-6 and J usage is TRBJ2-7; no clear D gene. Trimming took 0 bases from V and 2 from J, leaving 9 bases between them. Germline V CDR1 and CDR2: SGHDT, YYEEEE. This CDR3 has 14 residues. The CDR3 DNA reads TGTGCCAGCAGCTTGGCCTTACAACCCTACGAGCAGTACGTC. Translating it yields CASSLALQPYEQYV.

The chain employs TRBV7-9 and TRBJ2-5; a possible D gene is TRBD2 (5 bases). The germline V gene has CDR1 SEHNR and CDR2 FQNEAQ (reference sequence). This CDR3 has 14 residues. V was cut by 2 bases and J by 4 bases, with 11 bases left in between. In DNA, the CDR3 is TGTGCCAGCAGCTTAATGATGGCGGGAGAGACCCAGTACTTC. It translates to CASSLMMAGETQYF. Full variable domain (rest looked up from reference TRBV7-9 and TRBJ2-5): DTGVSQNPRHKITKRGQNVTFRCDPISEHNRLYWYRQTLGQGPEFLTYFQNEAQLEKSRLLSDRFSAERPKGSFSTLEIQRTEQGDSAMYLCASSLMMAGETQYFGPGTRLLVL.

The chain links TRBV5-1 to TRBJ2-3; maybe TRBD1 (6 bases). The V end lost 4 bases, the J end lost 3 bases, and 9 bases lay between the germline ends. The CDR3 is 13 residues long. The germline CDR1 and CDR2 sequences are SGHRS and YFSETQ. CDR3: CASSEGQTDTQYF. The CDR3 bases are TGCGCCAGCAGCGAAGGACAGACAGATACGCAGTATTTT.

This clonotype turned up a few times. The chain combines TRBV25-1 with TRBJ1-2; D is ambiguous. Trimming cost V 9 bases and J 2 bases, with 10 bases left between them. The CDR3 is 12 residues long. Germline CDR1 and CDR2: MGHDK and SYGVNS. The CDR3 is CASFGPNYGYTF. The CDR3, as DNA: TGTGCCAGTTTCGGACCCAACTATGGCTACACCTTC.

This chain joins TRBV7-2 and TRBJ2-1; a possible D gene is TRBD2 (5 bases). The V end lost 4 bases, the J end lost 11 bases, and 15 bases lay between the germline ends. Looked up from germline, CDR1 is SGHTA and CDR2 is FQGNSA. The length of the CDR3 is 13 residues. This chain's CDR3 is CASSSSSQFKQFF. CDR3 bases: TGTGCCAGCAGCTCTAGCAGCCAATTCAAGCAGTTCTTC.

The chain employs TRBV4-2 and TRBJ2-3; 8 bases line up with TRBD2. Per the germline V gene, CDR1 is LGHNA and CDR2 is YNFKEQ. J gave up 0 bases and V 3 bases, and 14 bases lay outside the gene matches. The CDR3 runs to 19 residues. CDR3 bases: TGTGCCAGCAGCCAGGGGGTGTTGCGGGGGGAAATAAGCACAGATACGCAGTATTTT. Protein sequence: CASSQGVLRGEISTDTQYF.

The J gene is TRBJ2-7, the V gene TRBV6-2 or TRBV6-3, with D perhaps TRBD1 or TRBD2 (5 bases each). The V and J ends lost 3 bases and 2 bases respectively, with 17 bases between them. This CDR3 spans 16 amino acids. Germline CDR1 reads MNHEY; CDR2 reads SVGEGT. This chain's CDR3 is CASSYSGTAFPYEQYF. The CDR3 DNA follows: TGTGCCAGCAGTTATTCCGGGACGGCTTTCCCCTACGAGCAGTACTTC.

The genes are TRBV5-6 and TRBJ2-2; 9 positions agree with TRBD2. The CDR3 has 14 amino acids. Germline assignment: CDR1 SGHDT and CDR2 YYEEEE. J lost 7 bases, V lost 2 bases, and 3 bases had no gene match. The CDR3 DNA reads as TGTGCCAGCAGCTTCCGGCGGGGGGGCGGGGAGCTGTTTTTT. Residues: CASSFRRGGGELFF.

This clonotype was recorded at least ten times. The V gene is TRBV5-1, the J gene TRBJ1-1; the match to TRBD1 covers 8 bases. The CDR3 is made up of 14 amino acids. The junction had 9 bases not matched to a gene; V was cut back by 6 bases and J by 5 bases. CDR1 is SGHRS and CDR2 is YFSETQ in the germline V gene. CDR3 coding DNA: TGCGCCAGCACCCTGGAAGACAGGGGAACTGAAGCTTTCTTT. Protein sequence: CASTLEDRGTEAFF.

The gene calls are TRBV20-1 and TRBJ1-4, with D tentatively TRBD1 (5 bases). V was pared by 0 bases and J by 6 bases, with 11 bases between. Germline V gene data show CDR1 as DFQATT and CDR2 as SNEGSKA (reference sequence). CDR3 size: 14 residues. The chain's CDR3 is CSARDLGEDEKLFF. CDR3 nucleotides: TGCAGTGCTAGAGATCTGGGGGAAGATGAAAAACTGTTTTTT.

This clonotype came up a few times. This sequence joins TRBV5-1 and TRBJ1-6; D not certain. The CDR3 contains 15 residues. CDR1 and CDR2 from the germline V gene are SGHRS and YFSETQ. Trimming took off 1 base at V and 8 bases at J, with 13 bases between the two ends. The CDR3 spells CASSLTVQRDSPLHF. CDR3 sequence (DNA): TGCGCCAGCAGCTTGACCGTACAGCGGGATTCACCCCTCCACTTT. Full variable domain (remainder filled in from reference TRBV5-1 and TRBJ1-6): KAGVTQTPRYLIKTRGQQVTLSCSPISGHRSVSWYQQTPGQGLQFLFEYFSETQRNKGNFPGRFSGRQFSNSRSEMNVSTLELGDSALYLCASSLTVQRDSPLHFGNGTRLTVT.